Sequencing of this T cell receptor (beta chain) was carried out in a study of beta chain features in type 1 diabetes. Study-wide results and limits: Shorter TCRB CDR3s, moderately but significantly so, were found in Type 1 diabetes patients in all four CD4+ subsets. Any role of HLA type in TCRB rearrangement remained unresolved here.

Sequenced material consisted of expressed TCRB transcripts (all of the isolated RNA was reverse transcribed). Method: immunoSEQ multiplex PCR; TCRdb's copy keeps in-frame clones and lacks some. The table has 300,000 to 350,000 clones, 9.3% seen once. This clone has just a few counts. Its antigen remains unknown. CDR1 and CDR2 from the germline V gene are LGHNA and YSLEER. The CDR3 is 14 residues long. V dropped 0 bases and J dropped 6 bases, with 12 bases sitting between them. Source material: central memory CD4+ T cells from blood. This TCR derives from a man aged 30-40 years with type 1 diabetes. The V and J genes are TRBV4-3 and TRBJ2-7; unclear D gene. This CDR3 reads CASSQDLRASEQYF. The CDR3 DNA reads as TGCGCCAGCAGCCAAGATTTACGAGCCTCCGAGCAGTACTTC.